One and the same sample provided the 2 T cell receptor beta chains below, sequenced in a study of T-cell memory formation after mild COVID-19. TCRdb re-called the 5' RACE reads through MiXCR, storing one row per CDR3 protein. The sample shows about 350,000 distinct CDR3 sequences, approximately 15% of them seen only once. The sample taken for sequencing was PBMCs or a T cell subset sorted from them (not recorded which). These receptors were taken from a man younger than 35 who had mild COVID-19 (a few samples of this study predate the infection). Cell type and time point are not known.

The gene calls are TRBV3-1 and TRBJ2-7; 8 bases align to TRBD1. Losses at the gene ends were 0 bases for V and 1 base for J; bases not matched to a gene: 5. The CDR3 runs to 16 residues. Looked up from germline, CDR1 is LGHDT and CDR2 is YNNKEL (reference sequence). CDR3 amino acids: CASSQDAGTGSYEQYF. DNA for the CDR3: TGTGCCAGCAGCCAAGATGCCGGGACAGGATCCTACGAGCAGTACTTC.

The V call is TRBV12-3 or TRBV12-4, the J call TRBJ2-2, with D possibly matching TRBD1 (6 bases). V was pared by 6 bases and J by 6 bases, with 11 bases between. This CDR3 comprises 13 residues. CDR3 bases: TGTGCCAGCAGCTACAGGGTTTCCGGGGAGCTGTTTTTT. It translates to CASSYRVSGELFF.